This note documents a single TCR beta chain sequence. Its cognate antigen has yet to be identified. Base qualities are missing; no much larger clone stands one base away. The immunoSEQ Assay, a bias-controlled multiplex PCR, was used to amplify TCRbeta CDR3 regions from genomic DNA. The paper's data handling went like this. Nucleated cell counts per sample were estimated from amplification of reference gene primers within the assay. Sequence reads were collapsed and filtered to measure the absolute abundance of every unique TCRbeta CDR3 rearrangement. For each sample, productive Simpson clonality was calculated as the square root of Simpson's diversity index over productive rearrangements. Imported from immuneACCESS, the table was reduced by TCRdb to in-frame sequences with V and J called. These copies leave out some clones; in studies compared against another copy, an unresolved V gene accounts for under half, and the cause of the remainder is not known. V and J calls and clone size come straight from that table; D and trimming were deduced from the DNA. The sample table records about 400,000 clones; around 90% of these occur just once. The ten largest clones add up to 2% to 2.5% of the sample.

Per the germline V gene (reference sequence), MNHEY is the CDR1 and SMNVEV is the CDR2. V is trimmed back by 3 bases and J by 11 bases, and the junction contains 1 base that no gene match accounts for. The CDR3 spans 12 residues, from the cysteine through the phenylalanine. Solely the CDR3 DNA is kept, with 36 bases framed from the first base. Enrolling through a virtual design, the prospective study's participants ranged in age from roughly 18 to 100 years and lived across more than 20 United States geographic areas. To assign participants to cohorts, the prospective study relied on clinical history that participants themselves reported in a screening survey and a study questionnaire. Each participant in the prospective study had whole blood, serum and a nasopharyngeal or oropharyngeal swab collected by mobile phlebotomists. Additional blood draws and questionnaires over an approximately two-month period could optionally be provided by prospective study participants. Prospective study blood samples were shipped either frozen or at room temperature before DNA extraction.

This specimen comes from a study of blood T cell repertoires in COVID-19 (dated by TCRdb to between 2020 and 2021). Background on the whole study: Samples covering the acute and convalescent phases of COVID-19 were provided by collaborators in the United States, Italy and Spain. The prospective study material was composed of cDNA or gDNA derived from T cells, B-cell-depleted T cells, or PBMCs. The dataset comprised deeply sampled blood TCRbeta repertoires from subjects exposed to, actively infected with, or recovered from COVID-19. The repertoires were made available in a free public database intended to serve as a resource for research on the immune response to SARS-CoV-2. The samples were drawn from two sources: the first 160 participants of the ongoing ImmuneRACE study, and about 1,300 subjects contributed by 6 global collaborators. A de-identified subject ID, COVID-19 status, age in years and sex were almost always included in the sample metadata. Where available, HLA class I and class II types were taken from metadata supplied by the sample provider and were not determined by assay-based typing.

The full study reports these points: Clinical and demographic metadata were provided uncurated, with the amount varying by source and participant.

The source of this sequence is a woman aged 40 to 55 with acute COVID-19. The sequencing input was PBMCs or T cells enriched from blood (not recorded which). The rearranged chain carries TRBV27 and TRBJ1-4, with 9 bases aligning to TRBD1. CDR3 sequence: CASSLTGGKLFF. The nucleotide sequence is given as TGTGCCAGCAGTTTGACAGGGGGGAAACTGTTTTTT.